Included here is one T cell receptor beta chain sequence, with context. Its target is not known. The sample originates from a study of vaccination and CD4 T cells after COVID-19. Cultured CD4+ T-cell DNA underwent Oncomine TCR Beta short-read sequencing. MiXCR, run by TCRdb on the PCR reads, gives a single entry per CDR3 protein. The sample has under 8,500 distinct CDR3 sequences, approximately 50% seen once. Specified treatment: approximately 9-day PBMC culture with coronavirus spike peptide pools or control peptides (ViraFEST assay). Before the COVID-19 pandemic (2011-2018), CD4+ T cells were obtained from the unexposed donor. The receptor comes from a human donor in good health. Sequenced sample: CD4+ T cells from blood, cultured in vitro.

Here the CDR3 DNA reads TGTGCCAGCAGTAAACGGACAGGGGGCGAGTCGGCTGAAGCTTTCTTT. Protein sequence: CASSKRTGGESAEAFF. The chain combines TRBV6-1 with TRBJ1-1; 11 nucleotides line up with TRBD1. V was pared by 5 bases and J by 6 bases, with 11 bases of the junction left unmatched. This CDR3 region has 16 residues. Germline V gene lookup returns CDR1 MNHNS and CDR2 SASEGT.